The 31 T cell receptor beta chains below were found in one sample sequenced in a study of blood T cell repertoires in COVID-19. Sequenced by immunoSEQ multiplex PCR; TCRdb stores in-frame clones only, minus some. The table records under 100,000 clones, about four fifths of them present only once. Sequencing was performed on peripheral blood. The origin of the receptors is a woman between 40 and 55 years old with active or convalescent COVID-19.

The gene calls are TRBV9 and TRBJ1-4; D unresolved. CDR3 length equals 14 residues. V dropped 4 bases and J dropped 3 bases, with 10 bases sitting between them. Looked up from germline, CDR1 is SGDLS and CDR2 is YYNGEE. The CDR3 DNA follows: TGTGCCAGCAGCCTCCCTGGGCCTAATGAAAAACTGTTTTTT. As protein: CASSLPGPNEKLFF.

The CDR3 DNA reads as TGCGCCAGCAGCCAAAACACCGATACGCAGTATTTT. Its translation is CASSQNTDTQYF. The chain carries TRBV4-3 and TRBJ2-3, with no clear D. Germline assignment: CDR1 LGHNA and CDR2 YSLEER. The CDR3 covers 12 residues. V dropped 2 bases and J dropped 6 bases, with 6 bases sitting between them.

J is TRBJ2-7 and V is TRBV11-3, with 7 bases matching TRBD1. The V gene end was trimmed by 2 bases and the J gene end by 2 bases; junction bases not matched to a gene: 18. The germline CDR1 and CDR2 sequences are SGHNT and YENEEA. This CDR3 region has 19 residues. The CDR3 region has the DNA TGTGCCAGCAGCTTATATGACGAGGGGGCCCAGGAGATCCCCTACGAGCAGTACTTC. Protein product: CASSLYDEGAQEIPYEQYF.

The J gene is TRBJ2-5, the V gene TRBV4-1, with D unclear. The V gene lost 4 bases and the J gene lost 5 bases, with 17 bases spanning the gap. The CDR3 runs to 15 residues. The germline gives CDR1 MGHRA, CDR2 YSYEKL. The DNA for the CDR3 is TGCGCCAGCAGCCGCAACCCCTTGGCGGAGGAGACCCAGTACTTC. Translating gives CASSRNPLAEETQYF.

J is TRBJ2-7 and V is TRBV4-3; D gene unclear. The germline gives CDR1 LGHNA, CDR2 YSLEER. The CDR3 covers 15 residues. V was cut by 0 bases and J by 4 bases, with 13 bases left in between. This chain's CDR3 is CASSQERWNGYEQYF. The CDR3 DNA is TGCGCCAGCAGCCAAGAGCGGTGGAACGGGTACGAGCAGTACTTC.

The chain has TRBV10-2 and TRBJ1-5; a weak D match, TRBD1 (5 bases). CDR1 WSHSY and CDR2 SAAADI come from the germline V gene. The ends were cut back, 8 bases at V and 0 bases at J, with 11 bases in the middle. There are 14 residues in the CDR3. The CDR3 region is CASVGAYSNQPQHF. CDR3 sequence (DNA): TGCGCCAGCGTTGGGGCTTATAGCAATCAGCCCCAGCATTTT.

V and J are TRBV7-3 and TRBJ2-7, with 10 bases that match TRBD2. Germline V lookup: CDR1 SGHTA, CDR2 FQGTGA. The CDR3 length is 15 residues. With V trimmed by 5 bases and J by 0 bases, 4 bases remained unmatched. The CDR3 region is CASSVLAGSSYEQYF. The CDR3 nucleotides read TGTGCCAGCAGCGTACTAGCGGGGAGCTCCTACGAGCAGTACTTC.

CDR3 loop: CASSPDLADLGEKLFF. CDR3 nucleotide sequence: TGTGCCAGCTCACCGGACCTAGCGGATTTGGGTGAAAAACTGTTTTTT. The chain combines TRBV18 with TRBJ1-4, with D unresolved. V was clipped by 3 bases and J by 7 bases, with 18 bases between them. Germline V gene sequence: CDR1 KGHSH, CDR2 LQKENI. CDR3 size: 16 residues.

The chain is built from TRBV24-1 and TRBJ2-1, with D perhaps TRBD2 (5 bases). The germline CDR1 and CDR2 sequences are KGHDR and SFDVKD. Trimming cost V 2 bases and J 0 bases, with 10 bases left between them. The length of the CDR3 is 16 residues. The CDR3: CATSDSGVSSYNEQFF. Here the CDR3 DNA reads TGTGCCACCAGTGATTCCGGGGTCAGCTCCTACAATGAGCAGTTCTTC.

This clone was picked up one time. This chain joins TRBV28 and TRBJ1-5; TRBD1 matches 11 bases. The CDR3 has 16 residues. V lost 3 bases to trimming and J lost 6 bases; unmatched junction nucleotides: 7. Germline CDR1 and CDR2: MDHEN and SYDVKM. The CDR3 reads CASSFKGQGGSQPQHF. As DNA, the CDR3 is TGTGCCAGCAGTTTTAAGGGACAGGGGGGAAGTCAGCCCCAGCATTTT.

The gene calls are TRBV7-9 and TRBJ2-3, with 8 bases that match TRBD2. The CDR3 covers 15 residues. Trimming removed 5 bases from V and 4 bases from J; junction bases left unmatched: 8. Germline lookup yields CDR1 SEHNR and CDR2 FQNEAQ (reference sequence). The CDR3 is CASSQGTSYADTQYF. CDR3 DNA: TGTGCCAGCAGCCAAGGGACTAGTTATGCAGATACGCAGTATTTT.

The chain combines TRBV4-1 with TRBJ1-1, with TRBD1 matching 7 bases. There are 14 residues in the CDR3. Trimming cost V 8 bases and J 4 bases; bases outside gene matches: 10. Germline CDR1 is MGHRA and CDR2 is YSYEKL. The CDR3 here is CASHRTGRSTEAFF. The DNA for the CDR3 is TGCGCCAGCCACCGGACAGGTCGAAGCACTGAAGCTTTCTTT.

This sequence joins TRBV4-2 and TRBJ2-3; 9 positions match TRBD2. Germline V CDR1 and CDR2: LGHNA, YNFKEQ. The CDR3 length is 18 residues. V gave up 0 bases and J gave up 4 bases; unmatched junction bases: 11. This CDR3 reads CASSQDWGGRVGADTQYF. Written as DNA, the CDR3 is TGTGCCAGCAGCCAAGACTGGGGCGGGAGGGTTGGCGCAGATACGCAGTATTTT.

In its sample, this clone was seen once. The rearrangement uses TRBV20-1 and TRBJ1-2, with D uncertain. There are 10 residues in the CDR3. Trimming left V 5 bases short and J 4 bases short, with 5 bases between. In germline, CDR1 is DFQATT, CDR2 SNEGSKA (reference sequence). Here the CDR3 reads CSAHFYGYTF. The CDR3 coding sequence is TGCAGTGCTCACTTCTATGGCTACACCTTC.

This clone occurred a few times. This chain joins TRBV10-2 and TRBJ1-1; 9 positions agree with TRBD1. The CDR3 is made up of 14 amino acids. Germline CDR1 reads WSHSY; CDR2 reads SAAADI. With 5 bases clipped from V and 0 bases from J, the junction kept 1 base outside the gene matches. CDR3 residues: CASSRTGVNTEAFF. The CDR3 coding sequence is TGCGCCAGCAGTAGGACAGGGGTGAACACTGAAGCTTTCTTT.

The V call is TRBV15, the J call TRBJ1-4; the D is unclear. V lost 0 bases, J lost 3 bases, and 11 bases lay in between. The CDR3 consists of 16 residues. Germline CDR1 reads LNHNV; CDR2 reads YYDKDF (reference sequence). The CDR3 bases are TGTGCCACCAGCAGAGATGGAGGCGCGGCTAATGAAAAACTGTTTTTT. Amino acids: CATSRDGGAANEKLFF.

The chain has TRBV6-6 and TRBJ2-3; D not resolved. The CDR3 is made up of 17 amino acids. Between the trimmed V and J ends, which lost 5 bases and 3 bases, there was a span of 21 bases. Germline lookup yields CDR1 MNHNY and CDR2 SVGAGI (reference sequence). CDR3 loop: CASSPPVKYHGTDTQYF. CDR3 DNA: TGTGCCAGCAGTCCCCCCGTTAAATACCACGGGACAGATACGCAGTATTTT.

This clone appeared once. The chain carries TRBV28 and TRBJ1-4, with TRBD1 as a possible D gene (6 bases). Germline V gene lookup returns CDR1 MDHEN and CDR2 SYDVKM. V was trimmed by 6 bases and J by 7 bases, leaving 21 bases between them. The CDR3 sequence is 16 residues long. Here the CDR3 reads CASSSPGGGAGEKLFF. CDR3 DNA sequence: TGTGCCAGCAGCTCCCCCGGGGGGGGCGCGGGTGAAAAACTGTTTTTT.

V gene TRBV3-1 (or the pseudogene TRBV3-2) combines with J gene TRBJ1-4, with D possibly TRBD1 on 5 matching bases. This CDR3 is 15 amino acids long. From germline, CDR1 is LGHDT and CDR2 YNNKEL (reference sequence). Between the trimmed V and J ends, which lost 0 bases and 6 bases, there was a span of 11 bases. This chain's CDR3 is CASSQEGKGDEKLFF. The DNA of the CDR3 is TGTGCCAGCAGCCAAGAAGGGAAAGGGGATGAAAAACTGTTTTTT.

The rearrangement uses TRBV11-2 and TRBJ2-7, with TRBD1 matching over 9 bases. The length of the CDR3 is 18 residues. V lost 1 base to trimming and J lost 0 bases; unmatched junction nucleotides: 10. Looked up from germline, CDR1 is SGHAT and CDR2 is FQNNGV. The CDR3 loop reads CASSLVGTGPFSSYEQYF. CDR3 nucleotides: TGTGCCAGCAGCTTAGTGGGGACAGGGCCCTTCAGCTCCTACGAGCAGTACTTC.

J is TRBJ1-1 and V is TRBV28; tentatively, D is TRBD1 (5 bases). V lost 5 bases, J lost 0 bases, and 16 bases lay in between. CDR3 length: 16 amino acids. Germline CDR1 MDHEN, CDR2 SYDVKM. CDR3 DNA sequence: TGTGCCAGCAGTGCCCGGGGGAGCTATATGAACACTGAAGCTTTCTTT. Translated, it gives CASSARGSYMNTEAFF.

The rearrangement links TRBV19 to TRBJ1-4; D is ambiguous. CDR1 LNHDA and CDR2 SQIVND come from the germline V gene (reference sequence). CDR3 length: 13 amino acids. Trimming removed 5 bases at V and 8 bases at J, with 12 bases between. CDR3 amino acids: CASSPSGREKLFF. The CDR3 DNA is TGTGCCAGTAGTCCCTCGGGAAGGGAAAAACTGTTTTTT.

The gene calls are TRBV4-2 and TRBJ1-5; perhaps TRBD1 as D (5 bases). Germline loops: CDR1 LGHNA, CDR2 YNFKEQ. Trimming took 2 bases from V and 6 from J, leaving 8 bases between them. CDR3 length: 13 amino acids. CDR3: CASSQWGPQPQHF. The CDR3 nucleotides read TGTGCCAGCAGCCAATGGGGCCCTCAGCCCCAGCATTTT.

The chain links TRBV5-1 to TRBJ2-7, with 10 positions matching TRBD2. Germline V CDR1 and CDR2: SGHRS, YFSETQ. This CDR3 spans 14 amino acids. Unmatched junction bases numbered 4, after V lost 0 bases and J lost 7 bases. The CDR3, as DNA: TGCGCCAGCAGCTTGGGGGGACTAGCGCGTGAGCAGTACTTC. This translates into CASSLGGLAREQYF.

There are a few counts of this clone. The chain joins TRBV28 to TRBJ2-7, with D possibly being TRBD2 (5 bases). From germline, CDR1 is MDHEN and CDR2 SYDVKM. The CDR3 totals 15 residues. Trimming cost V 3 bases and J 5 bases, with 17 bases left between them. CDR3 residues: CASSFWGASQDEQYF. CDR3 sequence (DNA): TGTGCCAGCAGTTTTTGGGGAGCTAGCCAGGACGAGCAGTACTTC. The complete variable domain, with remaining parts taken from reference TRBV28 and TRBJ2-7, reads DVKVTQSSRYLVKRTGEKVFLECVQDMDHENMFWYRQDPGLGLRLIYFSYDVKMKEKGDIPEGYSVSREKKERFSLILESASTNQTSMYLCASSFWGASQDEQYFGPGTRLTVT.

The chain joins TRBV29-1 to TRBJ2-7, with 10 bases aligning to TRBD1. The trim removed 4 bases at V and 3 bases at J, leaving 3 bases unmatched. Looked up from germline, CDR1 is SQVTM and CDR2 is ANQGSEA. The CDR3 loop spans 13 amino acids. The CDR3 sequence: CSVVGQGVYEQYF. The CDR3 nucleotides read TGCAGCGTTGTCGGACAGGGGGTCTACGAGCAGTACTTC.

The chain is built from TRBV2 and TRBJ2-5; TRBD2 is a possible D gene (6 bases). The CDR3 has 14 amino acids. Germline-derived CDR1 and CDR2 are SNHLY and FYNNEI. Trimming shortened V by 4 bases and J by 4 bases, and 13 bases separated the two germline ends. The CDR3 loop reads CASSGREFAETQYF. The CDR3 nucleotides read TGTGCCAGCAGTGGTCGGGAGTTCGCAGAGACCCAGTACTTC.

This clone is medium-sized within its sample. This chain connects TRBV7-9 to TRBJ2-7; D ambiguous. The V gene lost 5 bases and the J gene lost 2 bases, with 7 bases spanning the gap. The CDR3 runs to 12 residues. Germline V gene sequence: CDR1 SEHNR, CDR2 FQNEAQ (reference sequence). The CDR3 region has the DNA TGTGCCAGCAGCCCCGGTCCCTACGAGCAGTACTTC. Protein product: CASSPGPYEQYF.

DNA for the CDR3: TGTGCCACCACCAGCAGGAGGTCGGGGGAGCTGTTTTTT. As protein: CATTSRRSGELFF. The V gene is TRBV12-3 or TRBV12-4, the J gene TRBJ2-2; perhaps TRBD2 as D (5 bases). The CDR3 runs to 13 residues. V was shortened by 10 bases and J by 8 bases, with 17 bases between the two germline ends.

The chain joins TRBV5-6 to TRBJ2-5, with D unresolved. This CDR3 contains 14 residues. CDR1 and CDR2 (germline): SGHDT, YYEEEE. V lost 0 bases to trimming and J lost 5 bases, with 11 bases between them. Here the CDR3 DNA reads TGTGCCAGCAGCTTGGCAGGCAGTCAGGAGACCCAGTACTTC. Translation: CASSLAGSQETQYF.

The chain joins TRBV19 to TRBJ1-1, with no clear D. V lost 11 bases to trimming and J lost 0 bases, with 22 bases between them. Looked up from germline, CDR1 is LNHDA and CDR2 is SQIVND (reference sequence). This CDR3 comprises 16 residues. The CDR3 here is CASYSPGSNMNTEAFF. The CDR3 DNA follows: TGTGCCTCCTATTCTCCGGGATCCAACATGAACACTGAAGCTTTCTTT.